Below, 17 T cell receptor beta chains from the same sample are listed, as sequenced in a study of T cell repertoires in cytomegalovirus infection. TCRdb reprocessed the reads via MiXCR and lists one record per CDR3 protein. The table shows about 260,000 distinct CDR3 sequences, with approximately 14% occurring only once. Sequenced input: PBMCs. Receptor source: a human donor in good health (CMV status not recorded). Some clones in this sample may be carry-over from other donors' samples.

The chain links TRBV12-3 or TRBV12-4 to TRBJ2-1, with TRBD2 matching over 13 bases. The CDR3 contains 16 residues. Trimming at V came to 3 bases and at J to 6 bases, leaving 5 bases not matched to a gene. The CDR3 DNA follows: TGTGCCAGCAGTTTGACCGGGACTAGCGGGACCAATGAGCAGTTCTTC. Translating it yields CASSLTGTSGTNEQFF.

This clonotype was counted many times. V and J are TRBV28 and TRBJ1-1; D is unresolved. CDR1 is MDHEN and CDR2 is SYDVKM in the germline V gene. The CDR3 covers 13 residues. The V end lost 7 bases, the J end lost 3 bases, and 12 bases lay between the germline ends. CDR3 sequence reads: CASTSILDTEAFF. In DNA form, the CDR3 reads TGTGCCAGCACCTCCATCTTAGACACTGAAGCTTTCTTT.

There are a few counts of this clonotype. The chain links TRBV19 to TRBJ1-1, with D possibly TRBD1 on 5 matching bases. Germline CDR1 LNHDA, CDR2 SQIVND (reference sequence). V gave up 5 bases and J gave up 3 bases, with 10 bases separating them. This CDR3 has 13 amino acids. As DNA, the CDR3 is TGTGCCAGTAGTGTCCAGGGAGACACTGAAGCTTTCTTT. Protein sequence: CASSVQGDTEAFF. Using reference TRBV19 and TRBJ1-1 for the parts outside the CDR3, the full variable domain is DGGITQSPKYLFRKEGQNVTLSCEQNLNHDAMYWYRQDPGQGLRLIYYSQIVNDFQKGDIAEGYSVSREKKESFPLTVTSAQKNPTAFYLCASSVQGDTEAFFGQGTRLTVV.

V is TRBV4-1 and J is TRBJ2-1; D not resolved. The CDR3 extends over 17 amino acids. V gave up 0 bases and J gave up 0 bases, with 12 bases separating them. Germline V gene data show CDR1 as MGHRA and CDR2 as YSYEKL. CDR3 sequence reads: CASSQEGPESSYNEQFF. In DNA, the CDR3 is TGCGCCAGCAGCCAAGAGGGTCCGGAGAGCTCCTACAATGAGCAGTTCTTC.

This chain links TRBV28 with TRBJ1-2, with no clear D. This CDR3 has 12 amino acids. Germline CDR1 is MDHEN and CDR2 is SYDVKM. Between the trimmed V and J ends, which lost 6 bases and 5 bases, there was a span of 10 bases. This chain's CDR3 is CASRVTGYGYTF. The CDR3 DNA follows: TGTGCCAGCAGAGTAACGGGGTATGGCTACACCTTC.

J is TRBJ2-7 and V is TRBV7-4; 7 bases line up with TRBD1. Germline CDR1 reads SGHVT; CDR2 reads SQSDAQ. J gave up 4 bases and V 4 bases, and 10 bases lay outside the gene matches. The CDR3 spans 15 residues. For the CDR3, the DNA is TGTGCCAGCAGCTCCTCCAGGACAGGTATATACGAGCAGTACTTC. Protein sequence: CASSSSRTGIYEQYF.

This clonotype was found many times. V gene TRBV7-2 combines with J gene TRBJ2-3; no definite D call. The CDR3 is made up of 14 amino acids. The germline gives CDR1 SGHTA, CDR2 FQGNSA. Trimming took off 6 bases at V and 0 bases at J, with 10 bases between the two ends. In nucleotides, the CDR3 is TGTGCCAGCAGTCACCTGATTAGCACAGATACGCAGTATTTT. It translates to CASSHLISTDTQYF.

The rearrangement links TRBV7-2 to TRBJ2-5; 8 bases align to TRBD2. The junction had 9 bases not matched to a gene; V was cut back by 5 bases and J by 1 base. This CDR3 spans 16 amino acids. Germline assignment: CDR1 SGHTA and CDR2 FQGNSA. The CDR3 protein is CASSPSVAGGQETQYF. The CDR3 bases are TGTGCCAGCAGCCCGTCCGTTGCGGGAGGCCAAGAGACCCAGTACTTC.

This clonotype was counted only a few times. The chain couples TRBV19 to TRBJ2-1; D may match TRBD1 or TRBD2 (5 bases each). The germline V gene has CDR1 LNHDA and CDR2 SQIVND (reference sequence). V was clipped by 5 bases and J by 9 bases, with 11 bases between them. The CDR3 spans 12 residues. The CDR3 reads CASSEGWLEQFF. The CDR3, as DNA: TGTGCCAGTAGTGAGGGGTGGCTTGAGCAGTTCTTC.

This clonotype came up many times. The chain employs TRBV7-3 and TRBJ2-3; a weak D match, TRBD2 (5 bases). Trimming took off 5 bases at V and 4 bases at J, with 16 bases between the two ends. CDR3 length equals 15 residues. CDR1 is SGHTA, CDR2 FQGTGA, per germline. The CDR3 is CASSPQVAGSDTQYF. The CDR3 bases are TGTGCCAGCAGCCCCCAGGTGGCGGGCTCAGATACGCAGTATTTT. Combining the CDR3 with reference TRBV7-3 and TRBJ2-3 gives the whole variable domain GAGVSQTPSNKVTEKGKYVELRCDPISGHTALYWYRQSLGQGPEFLIYFQGTGAADDSGLPNDRFFAVRPEGSVSTLKIQRTERGDSAVYLCASSPQVAGSDTQYFGPGTRLTVL.

This clonotype was counted ten times or more. CDR3 sequence reads: CASSLHHGEGGETQYF. CDR3 bases: TGTGCCAGCAGCTTACACCACGGGGAGGGGGGGGAGACCCAGTACTTC. V and J are TRBV7-2 and TRBJ2-5, with D perhaps matching TRBD2 (7 bases). Germline CDR1 and CDR2: SGHTA and FQGNSA. The CDR3 spans 16 residues. The V and J ends lost 2 bases and 5 bases respectively, with 18 bases between them.

V is TRBV28 and J is TRBJ1-5; 8 bases match TRBD1. V lost 2 bases, J lost 2 bases, and 5 bases stayed unmatched. Germline-derived CDR1 and CDR2 are MDHEN and SYDVKM. The CDR3 extends over 16 amino acids. The CDR3, as DNA: TGTGCCAGCAGTTTAGTGGACAGGGTTGGCAATCAGCCCCAGCATTTT. Translated: CASSLVDRVGNQPQHF.

In its sample, this clonotype was seen many times. This chain links TRBV6-4 with TRBJ2-3, with D possibly TRBD2 on 6 matching bases. CDR1 and CDR2 (germline): MRHNA, SNTAGT. V lost 2 bases and J 4 bases, leaving 16 bases between the germline ends. CDR3 length: 16 residues. CDR3 residues: CASSDLGGTGADTQYF. The CDR3 region has the DNA TGTGCCAGCAGTGACCTTGGGGGGACGGGGGCAGATACGCAGTATTTT.

This clonotype was picked up many times. The J gene is TRBJ2-7, the V gene TRBV7-2, with unresolved D. The CDR3 contains 12 residues. V lost 5 bases to trimming and J lost 0 bases, with 5 bases between them. The V gene's germline CDR1 is SGHTA and CDR2 FQGNSA. Written as DNA, the CDR3 is TGTGCCAGCAGCCCAAACTCCTACGAGCAGTACTTC. Its protein product is CASSPNSYEQYF. Using reference TRBV7-2 and TRBJ2-7 for the parts outside the CDR3, the full variable domain is GAGVSQSPSNKVTEKGKDVELRCDPISGHTALYWYRQSLGQGLEFLIYFQGNSAPDKSGLPSDRFSAERTGGSVSTLTIQRTQQEDSAVYLCASSPNSYEQYFGPGTRLTVT.

This clonotype was detected many times. The J gene is TRBJ2-2, the V gene TRBV20-1, with 7 nucleotides matching TRBD1. Germline loops: CDR1 DFQATT, CDR2 SNEGSKA (reference sequence). The CDR3 is made up of 15 amino acids. Losses at the gene ends were 3 bases for V and 1 base for J; bases not matched to a gene: 5. The CDR3: CSASQGQVNTGELFF. CDR3 DNA: TGCAGTGCTAGTCAAGGACAGGTGAACACCGGGGAGCTGTTTTTT.

The sample holds many counts of this clonotype. The CDR3: CASSPRTSGVYNEQFF. The CDR3 nucleotides read TGTGCCAGCAGTCCCCGGACTAGCGGGGTGTACAATGAGCAGTTCTTC. This chain uses TRBV7-9 with TRBJ2-1; TRBD2 matches at 12 bases. V lost 6 bases, J lost 4 bases, and 7 bases stayed unmatched. CDR3 length: 16 residues. Germline V gene lookup returns CDR1 SEHNR and CDR2 FQNEAQ (reference sequence).

This clonotype has just a few counts. The chain is built from TRBV29-1 and TRBJ2-5; possible D gene TRBD1, 5 bases. The CDR3 has 14 residues. The germline CDR1 and CDR2 sequences are SQVTM and ANQGSEA. V was pared by 4 bases and J by 2 bases, with 14 bases between. The CDR3 spells CSVVQLGVQETQYF. The DNA of the CDR3 is TGCAGCGTTGTGCAGCTAGGGGTTCAAGAGACCCAGTACTTC.